This T cell receptor (beta chain) was found in a study of early T cells in non-severe SARS-CoV-2 infection. The junction had 12 bases not matched to a gene; V was cut back by 5 bases and J by 5 bases. The CDR3 spans 16 residues. CDR1 is MDHEN and CDR2 is SYDVKM in the germline V gene. From the 5' RACE reads, TCRdb called clonotypes with MiXCR, one entry per CDR3 protein. This repertoire shows approximately 77,000 distinct CDR3 sequences, 5% found once; its top ten account for about 7%. Sequencing was performed on whole blood, taken at baseline. The chain carries TRBV28 and TRBJ2-7, with 10 positions matching TRBD1. The receptor was isolated from an adult who was a healthcare worker with PCR-confirmed SARS-CoV-2 infection or an uninfected control (not recorded which). The CDR3 loop reads CASSPLAGDRGHEQYF. The CDR3 nucleotides are TGTGCCAGCAGTCCGCTGGCCGGGGACAGGGGCCACGAGCAGTACTTC.